A single sample is the source of the 3 T cell receptor beta chains below, sequenced in a study of T cells in Graves' hyperthyroidism and ophthalmopathy. It was RNA transcripts that yielded the amplified TCR beta CDR3 regions. The TCR CDR3 was amplified in a first-round RT-PCR using the HTBI primer set. TCRdb ran MiXCR on the multiplex PCR reads and lists one entry per CDR3 protein. The sample carries about 98,000 distinct CDR3 sequences, approximately 39% recorded once. Specimen: peripheral blood or thyroid tissue (not recorded which). The receptors were sampled from a young woman with Graves' hyperthyroidism.

This clonotype appeared a single time. The chain recombines TRBV28 with TRBJ1-5, with D perhaps TRBD1 (5 bases). Germline CDR1 is MDHEN and CDR2 is SYDVKM. This CDR3 has 13 amino acids. Trimming shortened V by 10 bases and J by 7 bases, and 17 bases separated the two germline ends. CDR3 sequence (DNA): TGTGCCACGCACCCTCAGGGAAGCCAGCCCCAGCATTTT. Amino acids: CATHPQGSQPQHF.

This clonotype was seen a handful of times. The chain combines TRBV7-9 with TRBJ1-1, with D perhaps matching TRBD1 (6 bases). CDR3 size: 17 residues. From germline, CDR1 is SEHNR and CDR2 FQNEAQ (reference sequence). V lost 6 bases, J lost 3 bases, and 23 bases lay in between. The CDR3 DNA reads TGTGCCAGCAGTTTATTTCGGGGGCCGTACCAAGACACTGAAGCTTTCTTT. Its protein is CASSLFRGPYQDTEAFF.

Worth noting for this clonotype: This may stem from a read error, because a much larger clone lies one nucleotide away. The conserved final phenylalanine or tryptophan is absent from the CDR3, which likely points to a read error. The chain has TRBV7-2 and TRBJ2-7, with 8 bases that match TRBD1. The CDR3 spans 14 residues. Germline lookup yields CDR1 SGHTA and CDR2 FQGNSA. The chain's CDR3 is CASSQDRGDYEQYL. As DNA, the CDR3 is TGCGCCAGCAGCCAAGACAGGGGAGACTACGAGCAGTACCTC.